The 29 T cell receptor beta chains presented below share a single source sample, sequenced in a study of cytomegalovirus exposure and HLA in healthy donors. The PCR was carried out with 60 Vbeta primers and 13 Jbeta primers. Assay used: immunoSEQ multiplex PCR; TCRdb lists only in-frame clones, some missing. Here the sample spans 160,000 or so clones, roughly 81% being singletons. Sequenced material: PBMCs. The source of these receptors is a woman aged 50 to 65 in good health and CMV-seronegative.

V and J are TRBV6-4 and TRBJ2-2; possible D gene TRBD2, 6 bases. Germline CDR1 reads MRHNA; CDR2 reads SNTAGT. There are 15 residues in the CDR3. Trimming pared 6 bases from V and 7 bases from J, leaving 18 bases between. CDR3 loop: CASSPETGVGGELFF. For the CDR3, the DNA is TGTGCCAGCAGCCCCGAGACGGGAGTAGGCGGGGAGCTGTTTTTT.

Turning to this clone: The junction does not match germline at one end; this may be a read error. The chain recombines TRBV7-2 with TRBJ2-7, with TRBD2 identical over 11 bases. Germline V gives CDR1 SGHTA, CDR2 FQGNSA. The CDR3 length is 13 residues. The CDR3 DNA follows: TGTGCCAGCAGCTCCACGGGACTAGCGGACACCAGCTTC. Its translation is CASSSTGLADTSF.

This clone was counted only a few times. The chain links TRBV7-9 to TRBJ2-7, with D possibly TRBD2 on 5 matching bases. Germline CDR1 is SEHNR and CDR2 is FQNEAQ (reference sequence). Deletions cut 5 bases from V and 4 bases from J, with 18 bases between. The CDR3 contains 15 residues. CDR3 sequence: CASSAVGSSGYEQYF. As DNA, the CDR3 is TGTGCCAGCAGCGCGGTGGGATCTTCGGGGTACGAGCAGTACTTC.

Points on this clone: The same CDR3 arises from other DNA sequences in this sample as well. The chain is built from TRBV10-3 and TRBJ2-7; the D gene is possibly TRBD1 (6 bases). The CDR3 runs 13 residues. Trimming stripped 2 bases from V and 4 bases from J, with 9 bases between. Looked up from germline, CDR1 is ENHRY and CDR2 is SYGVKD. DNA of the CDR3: TGTGCCATCAGTGAGGGACAGCCATACGAGCAGTACTTC. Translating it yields CAISEGQPYEQYF.

CDR3 DNA sequence: TGTGCCAGCAGTTCCATCCAACTTAGCACAGATACGCAGTATTTT. This codes for CASSSIQLSTDTQYF. The J gene is TRBJ2-3, the V gene TRBV27; D uncertain. The CDR3 is made up of 15 amino acids. Trimming pared 4 bases from V and 0 bases from J, leaving 11 bases between. Germline CDR1 reads MNHEY; CDR2 reads SMNVEV (reference sequence).

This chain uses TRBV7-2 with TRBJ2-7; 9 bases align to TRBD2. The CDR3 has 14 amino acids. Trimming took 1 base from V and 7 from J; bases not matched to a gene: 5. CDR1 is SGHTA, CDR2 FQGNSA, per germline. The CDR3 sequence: CASSLGGGAGEQYF. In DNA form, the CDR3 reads TGTGCCAGCAGCTTAGGCGGGGGGGCGGGGGAGCAGTACTTC. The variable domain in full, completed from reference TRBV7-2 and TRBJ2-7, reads GAGVSQSPSNKVTEKGKDVELRCDPISGHTALYWYRQSLGQGLEFLIYFQGNSAPDKSGLPSDRFSAERTGGSVSTLTIQRTQQEDSAVYLCASSLGGGAGEQYFGPGTRLTVT.

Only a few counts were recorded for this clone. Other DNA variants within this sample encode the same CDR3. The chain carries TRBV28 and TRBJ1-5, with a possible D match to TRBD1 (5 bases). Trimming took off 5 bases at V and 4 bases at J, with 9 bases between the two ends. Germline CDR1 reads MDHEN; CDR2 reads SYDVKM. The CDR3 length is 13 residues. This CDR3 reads CASSRRGNQPQHF. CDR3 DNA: TGTGCCAGCAGTCGGAGGGGTAATCAGCCCCAGCATTTT.

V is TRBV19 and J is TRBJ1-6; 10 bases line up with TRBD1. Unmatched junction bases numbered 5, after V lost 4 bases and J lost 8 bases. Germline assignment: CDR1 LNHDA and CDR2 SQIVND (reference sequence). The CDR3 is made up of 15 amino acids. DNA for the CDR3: TGTGCCAGTAGTAAACGTGGACAGGGGGATTCACCCCTCCACTTT. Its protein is CASSKRGQGDSPLHF.

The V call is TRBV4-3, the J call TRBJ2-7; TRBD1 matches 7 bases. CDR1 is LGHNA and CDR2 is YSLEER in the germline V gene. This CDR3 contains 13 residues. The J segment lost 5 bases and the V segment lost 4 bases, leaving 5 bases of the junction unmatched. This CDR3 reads CASSLTRGHEQYF. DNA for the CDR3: TGCGCCAGCAGCCTAACGAGGGGGCACGAGCAGTACTTC.

This chain's CDR3 is CSVLQGAEDTQYF. The CDR3 region has the DNA TGCAGCGTCTTACAGGGGGCGGAAGATACGCAGTATTTT. V gene TRBV29-1 combines with J gene TRBJ2-3, with 9 bases lining up with TRBD1. V trimming: 6 bases; J trimming: 5 bases; junction bases outside the gene matches: 6. The CDR3 runs to 13 residues. Looked up from germline, CDR1 is SQVTM and CDR2 is ANQGSEA.

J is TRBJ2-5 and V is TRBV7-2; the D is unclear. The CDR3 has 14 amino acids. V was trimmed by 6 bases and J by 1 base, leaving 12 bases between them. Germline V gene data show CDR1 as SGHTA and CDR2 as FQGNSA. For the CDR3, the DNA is TGTGCCAGCAGATTACCCACGGGCCAAGAGACCCAGTACTTC. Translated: CASRLPTGQETQYF.

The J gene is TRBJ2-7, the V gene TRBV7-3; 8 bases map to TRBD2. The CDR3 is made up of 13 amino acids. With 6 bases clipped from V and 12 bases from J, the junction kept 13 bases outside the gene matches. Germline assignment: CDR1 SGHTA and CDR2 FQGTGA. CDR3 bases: TGTGCCAGCAGTCCAAGGGGCGGGGGGAACCTGTACTTC. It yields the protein CASSPRGGGNLYF.

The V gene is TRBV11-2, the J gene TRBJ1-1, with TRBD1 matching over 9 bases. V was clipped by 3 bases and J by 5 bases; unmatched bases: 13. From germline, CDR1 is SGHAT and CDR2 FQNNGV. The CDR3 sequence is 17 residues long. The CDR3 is CASSFLGRDREGTEAFF. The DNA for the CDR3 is TGTGCCAGCAGCTTCCTAGGCCGGGACAGGGAGGGAACTGAAGCTTTCTTT.

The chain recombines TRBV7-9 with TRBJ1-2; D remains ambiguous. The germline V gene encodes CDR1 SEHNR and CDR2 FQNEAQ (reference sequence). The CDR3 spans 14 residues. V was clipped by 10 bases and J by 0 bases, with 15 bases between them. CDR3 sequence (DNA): TGTGCCACAAGAGGAACCTTAGCTAACTATGGCTACACCTTC. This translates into CATRGTLANYGYTF.

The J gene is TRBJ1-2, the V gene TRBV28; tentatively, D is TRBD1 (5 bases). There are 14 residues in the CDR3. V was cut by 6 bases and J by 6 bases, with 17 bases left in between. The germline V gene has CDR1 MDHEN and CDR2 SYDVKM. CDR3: CASSFGGEGHGYTF. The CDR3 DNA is TGTGCCAGCAGCTTTGGGGGGGAGGGACATGGCTACACCTTC.

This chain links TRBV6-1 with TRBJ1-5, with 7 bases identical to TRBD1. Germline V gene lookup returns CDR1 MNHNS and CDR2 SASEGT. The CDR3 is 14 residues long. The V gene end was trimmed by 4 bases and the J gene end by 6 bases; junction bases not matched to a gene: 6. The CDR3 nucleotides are TGTGCCAGCAGTGTAAGACAGGGTTTTCAGCCCCAGCATTTT. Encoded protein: CASSVRQGFQPQHF.

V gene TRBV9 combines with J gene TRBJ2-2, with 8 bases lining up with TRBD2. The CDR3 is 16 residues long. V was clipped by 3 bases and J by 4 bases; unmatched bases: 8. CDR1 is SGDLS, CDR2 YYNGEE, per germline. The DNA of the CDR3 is TGTGCCAGCAGCGCCCGGGGGGGAGGCCCCACCGGGGAGCTGTTTTTT. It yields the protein CASSARGGGPTGELFF.

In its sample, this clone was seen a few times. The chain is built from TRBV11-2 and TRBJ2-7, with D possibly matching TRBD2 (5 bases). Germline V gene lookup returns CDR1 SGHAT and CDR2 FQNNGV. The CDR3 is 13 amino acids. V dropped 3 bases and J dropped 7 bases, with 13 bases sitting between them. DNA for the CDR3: TGTGCCAGCAGCTTGAGTCCAGAGGGAGAGCAGTACTTC. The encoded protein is CASSLSPEGEQYF.

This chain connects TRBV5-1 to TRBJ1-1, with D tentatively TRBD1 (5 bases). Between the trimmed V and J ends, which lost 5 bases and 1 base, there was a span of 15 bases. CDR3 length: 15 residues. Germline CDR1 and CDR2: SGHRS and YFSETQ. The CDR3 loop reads CASRGNLDRNTEAFF. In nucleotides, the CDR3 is TGCGCCAGCAGAGGAAACCTCGACAGGAACACTGAAGCTTTCTTT.

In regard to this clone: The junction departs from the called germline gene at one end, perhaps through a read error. CDR3 amino acids: CASSQGFQAGTEAFF. DNA of the CDR3: TGCGCCAGCAGTCAAGGTTTCCAGGCCGGCACTGAAGCTTTCTTT. This sequence joins TRBV4-3 and TRBJ1-1, with unresolved D. This CDR3 is built from 15 residues. From germline, CDR1 is LGHNA and CDR2 YSLEER.

CDR3 amino acids: CASSRGTEAFF. The CDR3 nucleotides read TGCGCCAGCAGCAGGGGCACTGAAGCTTTCTTT. The chain uses TRBV10-2 and TRBJ1-1; D is possibly TRBD1 (6 bases). This CDR3 has 11 amino acids. CDR1 and CDR2 (germline): WSHSY, SAAADI. V lost 6 bases to trimming and J lost 4 bases, with 6 bases between them.

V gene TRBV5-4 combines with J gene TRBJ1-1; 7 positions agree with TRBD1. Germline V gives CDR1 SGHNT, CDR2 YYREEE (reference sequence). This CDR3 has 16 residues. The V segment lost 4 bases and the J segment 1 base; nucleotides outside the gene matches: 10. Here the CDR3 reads CASSRDGQARNTEAFF. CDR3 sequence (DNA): TGTGCCAGCAGCCGGGACGGACAGGCGAGGAACACTGAAGCTTTCTTT.

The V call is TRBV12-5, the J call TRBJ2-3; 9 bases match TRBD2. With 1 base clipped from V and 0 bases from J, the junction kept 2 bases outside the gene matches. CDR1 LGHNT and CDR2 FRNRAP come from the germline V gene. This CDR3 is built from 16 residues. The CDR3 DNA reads TGTGCTAGTGGTTTGGGTAGCGGGAGAAGCACAGATACGCAGTATTTT. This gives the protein CASGLGSGRSTDTQYF.

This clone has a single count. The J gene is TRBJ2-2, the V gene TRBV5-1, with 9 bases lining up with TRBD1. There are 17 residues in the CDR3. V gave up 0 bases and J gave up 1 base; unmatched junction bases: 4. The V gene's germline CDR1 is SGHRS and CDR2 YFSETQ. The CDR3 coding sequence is TGCGCCAGCAGCTTGGCCGGGGGACAGGGGAACACCGGGGAGCTGTTTTTT. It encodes CASSLAGGQGNTGELFF.

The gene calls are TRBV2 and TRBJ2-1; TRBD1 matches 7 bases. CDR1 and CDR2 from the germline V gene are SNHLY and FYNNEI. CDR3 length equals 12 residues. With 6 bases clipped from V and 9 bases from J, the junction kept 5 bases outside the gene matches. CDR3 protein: CASRQGSSEQFF. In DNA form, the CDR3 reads TGTGCCAGCAGACAGGGGAGTAGTGAGCAGTTCTTC. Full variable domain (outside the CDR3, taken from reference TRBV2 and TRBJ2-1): EPEVTQTPSHQVTQMGQEVILRCVPISNHLYFYWYRQILGQKVEFLVSFYNNEISEKSEIFDDQFSVERPDGSNFTLKIRSTKLEDSAMYFCASRQGSSEQFFGPGTRLTVL.

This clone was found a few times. CDR3 amino acids: CASRLLEQYF. DNA of the CDR3: TGTGCCAGCAGGCTACTCGAGCAGTACTTC. V and J are TRBV2 and TRBJ2-7; D is uncertain. This CDR3 spans 10 amino acids. V dropped 6 bases and J dropped 6 bases, with 6 bases sitting between them. Per the germline V gene, CDR1 is SNHLY and CDR2 is FYNNEI.

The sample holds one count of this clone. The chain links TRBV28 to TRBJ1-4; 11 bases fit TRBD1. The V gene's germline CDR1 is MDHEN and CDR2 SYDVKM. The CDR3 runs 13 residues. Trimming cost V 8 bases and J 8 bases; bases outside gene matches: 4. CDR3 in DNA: TGTGCCAGCTTCGGGACAGGGGGAGAAAAACTGTTTTTT. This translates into CASFGTGGEKLFF.

The CDR3 sequence is CASSPSSGSFYEQYF. The CDR3 region has the DNA TGCGCCAGCAGCCCTTCTAGCGGGAGTTTTTACGAGCAGTACTTC. The rearrangement joins TRBV5-1 to TRBJ2-7, with 10 bases identical to TRBD2. J lost 4 bases, V lost 4 bases, and 8 bases had no gene match. The germline V gene encodes CDR1 SGHRS and CDR2 YFSETQ. This CDR3 contains 15 residues.

CDR3 in DNA: TGTGCCAGCGGGTGGGGAGTAGAAGCTTTCTTT. The encoded protein is CASGWGVEAFF. V is TRBV6-5 and J is TRBJ1-1; D gene uncertain. The CDR3 has 11 amino acids. Trimming removed 8 bases at V and 8 bases at J, with 12 bases between. The germline V gene has CDR1 MNHEY and CDR2 SVGAGI.